This T cell receptor beta chain emerged from a study of blood T cell repertoires in COVID-19. Study overall: Spain, Italy and the United States supplied samples that represented acute and convalescent COVID-19. Nucleic acid was either cDNA or gDNA, and it came from T cells, B-cell-depleted T cells, or PBMCs.

This CDR3 has 14 amino acids. V lost 5 bases to trimming and J lost 6 bases, with 13 bases between them. The V gene's germline CDR1 is MDHEN and CDR2 SYDVKM. Original processing methods: Quantification of nucleated cells was approximated via reference gene primer amplification. Profiled with immunoSEQ multiplex PCR; TCRdb holds only in-frame clones, not every one. That table gives V, J and clone size, and the DNA gave D and trimming. Of 68,000 or so clones listed, 86% were seen once; the top ten hold over 4%. This receptor was taken from a man aged 50 or older with acute or convalescent COVID-19. V gene TRBV28 combines with J gene TRBJ2-2, with D perhaps matching TRBD2 (6 bases). The specimen sequenced was peripheral blood. The chain's CDR3 is CASSRTITPGELFF. The CDR3 DNA reads TGTGCCAGCAGTAGGACTATAACCCCCGGGGAGCTGTTTTTT.